The 24 T cell receptor beta chains reported below all come from one sample, sequenced in a study of response to subunit inactivated influenza vaccine (dated by TCRdb to the late 2010s). Library construction relied on RT-PCR. The sequencing machine was an Illumina HiSeq 2500. TCRdb cleaned the public reads at Q25 with fastp, built clones with MiXCR and kept in-frame beta chains. Duplicate CDR3 protein sequences are folded into a single record with the most common DNA and genes. The sample table shows roughly 500,000 distinct CDR3 sequences, and around a quarter are seen once. The ten largest clones capture 2.8% of the sample. This sample was shared with a second study, whose subject was T cells expressing NK-cell markers. Drawing on the second study: TCR beta cDNA libraries were prepared using 5'RACE template switching, which introduced a universal primer site and unique molecular identifiers.

The starting material was CD4+ T cells sorted from PBMCs, obtained 11 to 12 days after vaccination. These TCRs come from a middle-aged man who received an inactivated influenza vaccine. Donor details come from another sample of the same person, matched by shared clones.

This clonotype was counted only a few times. V is TRBV4-1 and J is TRBJ1-2; D is undetermined. The germline CDR1 and CDR2 sequences are MGHRA and YSYEKL. This CDR3 spans 16 amino acids. V lost 3 bases and J lost 0, with 14 bases in between. CDR3 coding DNA: TGCGCCAGCAGCCAGTACTCCAGCGGGTCTAACTATGGCTACACCTTC. As protein: CASSQYSSGSNYGYTF.

This clonotype came up many times. The chain carries TRBV29-1 and TRBJ2-5; 10 positions agree with TRBD1. Trimming at V came to 5 bases and at J to 6 bases, leaving 9 bases not matched to a gene. The CDR3 is made up of 14 amino acids. In germline, CDR1 is SQVTM, CDR2 ANQGSEA. For the CDR3, the DNA is TGCAGCGTTAATAGGGACAGGGGTCGGAAGACCCAGTACTTC. This gives the protein CSVNRDRGRKTQYF.

This chain uses TRBV5-6 with TRBJ2-3, with 9 nucleotides matching TRBD2. This CDR3 comprises 17 residues. CDR1 and CDR2 from the germline V gene are SGHDT and YYEEEE. The V and J ends lost 4 bases and 4 bases, in that order; junction bases with no gene match: 13. The CDR3 region is CASSRPTSGPQADTQYF. In DNA form, the CDR3 reads TGTGCCAGCAGCCGCCCGACTAGCGGACCCCAGGCAGATACGCAGTATTTT.

The chain combines TRBV5-1 with TRBJ2-6; D is possibly TRBD1 (6 bases). From germline, CDR1 is SGHRS and CDR2 YFSETQ. This CDR3 region has 15 residues. The ends were cut back, 3 bases at V and 2 bases at J, with 9 bases in the middle. The CDR3 DNA follows: TGCGCCAGCAGCTCAGGGGATACTGGGGCCAACGTCCTGACTTTC. Protein product: CASSSGDTGANVLTF.

The rearrangement links TRBV20-1 to TRBJ2-1, with 11 positions matching TRBD2. Germline CDR1 DFQATT, CDR2 SNEGSKA (reference sequence). The V gene end was trimmed by 7 bases and the J gene end by 6 bases; junction bases not matched to a gene: 11. The CDR3 has 15 residues. CDR3 loop: CSDIPLAGGFNEQFF. The DNA for the CDR3 is TGCAGTGATATCCCGCTAGCGGGAGGATTCAATGAGCAGTTCTTC.

V is TRBV7-4 and J is TRBJ1-4, with 8 bases fitting TRBD1. The CDR3 spans 14 residues. V was clipped by 5 bases and J by 7 bases; unmatched bases: 6. The germline CDR1 and CDR2 sequences are SGHVT and SQSDAQ. This CDR3 is CASSHRQGSEKLFF. The CDR3 region has the DNA TGTGCCAGCAGCCACCGACAGGGGAGTGAAAAACTGTTTTTT.

The V call is TRBV4-2, the J call TRBJ2-7; 7 nucleotides align to TRBD1. The CDR3 sequence is 16 residues long. Losses at the gene ends were 0 bases for V and 3 bases for J; bases not matched to a gene: 8. Germline values: CDR1 LGHNA, CDR2 YNFKEQ. CDR3 in amino acids: CASSQDIGQGDYEQYF. The CDR3 DNA follows: TGTGCCAGCAGCCAAGATATAGGGCAGGGGGACTACGAGCAGTACTTC.

This clonotype was picked up a small number of times. This rearrangement joins TRBV12-3 or TRBV12-4 to TRBJ2-3; D is possibly TRBD1 or TRBD2 (5 bases each). This CDR3 is 14 amino acids long. Trimming took off 5 bases at V and 2 bases at J, with 11 bases between the two ends. The CDR3 DNA is TGTGCCAGCAGTGACGGGACGGTCACAGATACGCAGTATTTT. Translated, it gives CASSDGTVTDTQYF.

This clonotype appeared a few times. The chain employs TRBV6-4 and TRBJ2-3, with 8 positions matching TRBD2. The length of the CDR3 is 19 residues. The germline V gene has CDR1 MRHNA and CDR2 SNTAGT. V was clipped by 6 bases and J by 6 bases; unmatched bases: 23. In DNA form, the CDR3 reads TGTGCCAGCAGAGACCCCGGAGGACTAGCTGACCGGGAGGTGGATACGCAGTATTTT. Protein product: CASRDPGGLADREVDTQYF.

The J gene is TRBJ1-4, the V gene TRBV9; D gene ambiguous. The CDR3 is made up of 16 amino acids. Germline V gene sequence: CDR1 SGDLS, CDR2 YYNGEE. Trimming took 0 bases from V and 4 from J, leaving 13 bases between them. The CDR3 here is CASSVGGWESNEKLFF. CDR3 DNA sequence: TGTGCCAGCAGCGTAGGGGGATGGGAGAGTAATGAAAAACTGTTTTTT.

The chain is built from TRBV15 and TRBJ2-5, with 11 positions matching TRBD2. V dropped 0 bases and J dropped 0; count of bases not matched to a gene: 6. Germline V gene data show CDR1 as LNHNV and CDR2 as YYDKDF (reference sequence). This CDR3 has 18 residues. Written as DNA, the CDR3 is TGTGCCACCAGCAGAGATCTGCTAGCGGGGGGAAACCAAGAGACCCAGTACTTC. Translating it yields CATSRDLLAGGNQETQYF.

This clonotype was found once. The chain combines TRBV7-2 with TRBJ1-6; 9 bases match TRBD1. This CDR3 comprises 17 residues. CDR1 and CDR2 (germline): SGHTA, FQGNSA. The J segment lost 4 bases and the V segment lost 1 base, leaving 5 bases of the junction unmatched. CDR3 nucleotides: TGTGCCAGCAGCTTAGGTGTAGGGACAGGGTATAATTCACCCCTCCACTTT. It yields the protein CASSLGVGTGYNSPLHF. Combining the CDR3 with reference TRBV7-2 and TRBJ1-6 gives the whole variable domain GAGVSQSPSNKVTEKGKDVELRCDPISGHTALYWYRQSLGQGLEFLIYFQGNSAPDKSGLPSDRFSAERTGGSVSTLTIQRTQQEDSAVYLCASSLGVGTGYNSPLHFGNGTRLTVT.

This clonotype was seen more than once but under ten times. The chain carries TRBV11-2 and TRBJ2-3, with D perhaps TRBD1 or TRBD2 (6 bases each). The V end was cut by 5 bases, the J end by 6 bases, with 18 bases between. This CDR3 is 15 amino acids long. The V gene's germline CDR1 is SGHAT and CDR2 FQNNGV. DNA for the CDR3: TGTGCCAGCAGCCGCACGGTCGGGGGCAGGGATACGCAGTATTTT. Protein product: CASSRTVGGRDTQYF.

This clonotype was observed a few times. This chain uses TRBV28 with TRBJ2-7, with unresolved D. In germline, CDR1 is MDHEN, CDR2 SYDVKM. V lost 3 bases to trimming and J lost 0 bases, with 12 bases between them. The CDR3 length is 15 residues. CDR3 residues: CASSFFRLSSYEQYF. CDR3 DNA sequence: TGTGCCAGCAGTTTTTTCCGATTATCCTCCTACGAGCAGTACTTC.

This clonotype came up a few times. The V call is TRBV5-1, the J call TRBJ2-3, with 16 bases aligning to TRBD2. This CDR3 is 18 amino acids long. Per germline, CDR1 SGHRS and CDR2 YFSETQ. Germline trimming cut 7 bases from V and 3 bases from J; bases unmatched to any gene: 11. The chain's CDR3 is CASGYAGTSGGATDTQYF. The CDR3 DNA reads TGCGCCAGCGGTTATGCCGGGACTAGCGGGGGGGCTACAGATACGCAGTATTTT.

The V call is TRBV12-3 or TRBV12-4, the J call TRBJ1-6; D is ambiguous. The CDR3 has 14 residues. Trimming removed 3 bases at V and 7 bases at J, with 10 bases between. DNA of the CDR3: TGTGCCAGCAGTTTTGAAAAGGGAAATTCACCCCTCCACTTT. Protein product: CASSFEKGNSPLHF.

This clonotype was picked up a small number of times. The gene calls are TRBV9 and TRBJ2-5; TRBD1 agrees at 7 bases. V gave up 3 bases and J gave up 3 bases; unmatched junction bases: 11. The CDR3 has 16 amino acids. The germline V gene has CDR1 SGDLS and CDR2 YYNGEE. This CDR3 is CASSAGPGQLKETQYF. The CDR3 nucleotides are TGTGCCAGCAGCGCGGGCCCGGGACAGCTAAAAGAGACCCAGTACTTC.

V is TRBV7-2 and J is TRBJ2-3, with 8 bases lining up with TRBD2. J gave up 3 bases and V 6 bases, and 8 bases lay outside the gene matches. The CDR3 runs to 15 residues. The germline CDR1 and CDR2 sequences are SGHTA and FQGNSA. CDR3 sequence reads: CASRRVAGRTDTQYF. The DNA of the CDR3 is TGTGCCAGCAGGCGCGTAGCGGGGAGGACAGATACGCAGTATTTT.

This clonotype was observed a handful of times. J is TRBJ2-5 and V is TRBV5-1, with D possibly matching TRBD1 (6 bases). V was pared by 4 bases and J by 3 bases, with 16 bases between. This CDR3 region has 15 residues. The germline CDR1 and CDR2 sequences are SGHRS and YFSETQ. This CDR3 is CASSADLGAEETQYF. CDR3 sequence (DNA): TGCGCCAGCAGCGCTGACTTGGGGGCAGAAGAGACCCAGTACTTC.

This chain links TRBV28 with TRBJ1-6, with D maybe TRBD1 (5 bases). The CDR3 is 15 amino acids. V shed 5 bases and J shed 8 bases, with 16 bases lying between them. Germline V gene data show CDR1 as MDHEN and CDR2 as SYDVKM. The CDR3 bases are TGTGCCAGCAGTCGTACTGTGACAGCCGATTCACCCCTCCACTTT. As protein: CASSRTVTADSPLHF.

There are many counts of this clonotype. The CDR3 DNA reads TGCGCCAGCAGCTTTGCCGGGAGGGCGAGCACAGATACGCAGTATTTT. The encoded protein is CASSFAGRASTDTQYF. The V and J genes are TRBV5-1 and TRBJ2-3, with 8 positions matching TRBD2. Germline V gene sequence: CDR1 SGHRS, CDR2 YFSETQ. The V gene end was trimmed by 2 bases and the J gene end by 0 bases; junction bases not matched to a gene: 5. The CDR3 extends over 16 amino acids.

This clonotype has only a few counts. The chain recombines TRBV5-1 with TRBJ1-4; TRBD1 agrees at 9 bases. CDR3 length: 15 residues. V shed 4 bases and J 7 bases; nucleotides not matched to a gene: 8. Germline-derived CDR1 and CDR2 are SGHRS and YFSETQ. CDR3 coding DNA: TGCGCCAGCAGCACTGAGGGACAGGGAAGTGAAAAACTGTTTTTT. Translated: CASSTEGQGSEKLFF.

There are a few counts of this clonotype. This chain's CDR3 is CASSSDRAGGDTQYF. The CDR3 nucleotides read TGTGCCAGCAGCTCGGACAGGGCGGGGGGAGATACGCAGTATTTT. The chain links TRBV5-5 to TRBJ2-3, with D perhaps TRBD1 or TRBD2 (8 bases each). Trimming left V 3 bases short and J 5 bases short, with 16 bases between. The germline V gene has CDR1 SGHKS and CDR2 YYEKEE (reference sequence). This CDR3 comprises 15 residues.

This rearrangement joins TRBV20-1 to TRBJ1-6, with D perhaps TRBD1 (5 bases). With 3 bases removed from V and 7 bases from J, the gap between germline ends came to 16 bases. The CDR3 runs to 15 residues. Germline V gene lookup returns CDR1 DFQATT and CDR2 SNEGSKA (reference sequence). This CDR3 is CSARAVAGRNSPLHF. The CDR3 nucleotides read TGCAGTGCTAGGGCAGTGGCAGGGCGGAATTCACCCCTCCACTTT.